The 23 T cell receptor beta chains given below trace back to one sample, sequenced in a study of spatial heterogeneity in lung cancer. Sample time point: sample taken at primary tumor resection. The sequenced material consisted of unsorted whole RNA from tumor, nontumor lung or frozen PBMC. TCRdb recomputed calls from the 5' RACE reads with MiXCR, one row per CDR3 protein. The data hold about 82,000 distinct CDR3 sequences, with roughly an eighth observed a single time. The sequencing here drew on PBMCs, taken at surgery. These receptors all stem from a male donor with early-stage non-small cell lung cancer.

The V gene is TRBV20-1, the J gene TRBJ1-3, with D perhaps TRBD1 (6 bases). This CDR3 has 15 amino acids. Deletions cut 4 bases from V and 2 bases from J, with 15 bases between. Germline V gives CDR1 DFQATT, CDR2 SNEGSKA (reference sequence). The CDR3 DNA reads TGCAGTGCTAACGGACAGATCGGGGCTGGAAACACCATATATTTT. Protein product: CSANGQIGAGNTIYF.

There are many counts of this clonotype. J is TRBJ1-5 and V is TRBV10-1, with a possible D match to TRBD1 (5 bases). The CDR3 contains 17 residues. CDR1 WNHNN and CDR2 SYGVQD come from the germline V gene (reference sequence). V lost 0 bases and J lost 0, with 12 bases in between. The CDR3 DNA reads as TGCGCCAGCAGTGAGTCGGGGCAGTTTTATAGCAATCAGCCCCAGCATTTT. This gives the protein CASSESGQFYSNQPQHF.

This clonotype has more than one count but fewer than ten. The chain links TRBV9 to TRBJ2-4, with D possibly being TRBD1 or TRBD2 (5 bases each). Germline assignment: CDR1 SGDLS and CDR2 YYNGEE. V gave up 4 bases and J gave up 6 bases, with 17 bases separating them. The CDR3 sequence is 15 residues long. CDR3 region: CASSPFRDGLNIQYF. For the CDR3, the DNA is TGTGCCAGCAGCCCATTCCGGGACGGATTAAACATTCAGTACTTC.

This clonotype was found a few times. This chain uses TRBV11-1 with TRBJ2-7, with a tentative D call TRBD1 (6 bases). The CDR3 contains 14 residues. Germline V gene data show CDR1 as SGHAT and CDR2 as FQDESV (reference sequence). Deletions cut 8 bases from V and 5 bases from J, with 19 bases between. CDR3 nucleotides: TGTGCCAGCGCCGAAGGGGGACAACCTAACGAGCAGTACTTC. Translation gives CASAEGGQPNEQYF.

This clonotype was detected a few times. The chain couples TRBV11-2 to TRBJ2-3, with a weak D call TRBD2 (7 bases). Between the trimmed V and J ends, which lost 0 bases and 2 bases, there was a span of 15 bases. CDR3 length: 17 residues. CDR1 is SGHAT and CDR2 is FQNNGV in the germline V gene. The CDR3 protein is CASSLDGGPPITDTQYF. CDR3 coding DNA: TGTGCCAGCAGCTTAGACGGGGGGCCGCCTATCACAGATACGCAGTATTTT.

This clonotype was observed at least ten times. DNA of the CDR3: TGTGCCAGCAGTTTCGGGCAGACTGGAAACACCATATATTTT. Amino acids: CASSFGQTGNTIYF. V usage is TRBV12-3 or TRBV12-4 and J usage is TRBJ1-3; D not resolved. The CDR3 is 14 residues long. The V end lost 3 bases, the J end lost 2 bases, and 8 bases lay between the germline ends.

The rearrangement links TRBV29-1 to TRBJ2-3; no reliable D call. V was cut by 1 base and J by 1 base, with 15 bases left in between. The CDR3 extends over 16 amino acids. CDR1 SQVTM and CDR2 ANQGSEA come from the germline V gene. The CDR3: CSVEGERSGGTDTQYF. The CDR3 DNA sequence: TGCAGCGTTGAAGGGGAACGCTCTGGGGGCACAGATACGCAGTATTTT.

The chain is built from TRBV6-2 or TRBV6-3 and TRBJ2-6, with TRBD1 as a possible D gene (6 bases). Germline V gene sequence: CDR1 MNHEY, CDR2 SVGEGT. V gave up 0 bases and J gave up 2 bases, with 11 bases separating them. CDR3 length equals 17 residues. The CDR3 sequence is CASSYSAGAPGANVLTF. The CDR3 DNA reads as TGTGCCAGCAGTTACTCTGCAGGGGCGCCTGGGGCCAACGTCCTGACTTTC.

V is TRBV5-1 and J is TRBJ1-1, with 8 positions matching TRBD1. CDR1 is SGHRS and CDR2 is YFSETQ in the germline V gene. After removal of 3 bases from V and 5 bases from J, the junction contained 9 bases not matched to a gene. The CDR3 length is 15 residues. The chain's CDR3 is CASSSGQGRGTEAFF. CDR3 bases: TGCGCCAGCAGCTCCGGACAGGGAAGAGGTACTGAAGCTTTCTTT.

The sample holds many counts of this clonotype. The chain joins TRBV12-3 or TRBV12-4 to TRBJ1-2; 9 nucleotides align to TRBD1. The CDR3 length is 16 residues. With V trimmed by 4 bases and J by 8 bases, 14 bases remained unmatched. CDR3 DNA sequence: TGTGCCAGCAGTTCCTATTCGGGACAGGGAGCAGGCGGCTACACCTTC. Its translation: CASSSYSGQGAGGYTF.

This clonotype was seen only a few times. This rearrangement joins TRBV2 to TRBJ2-2; 9 nucleotides match TRBD2. Germline V lookup: CDR1 SNHLY, CDR2 FYNNEI. The CDR3 loop spans 15 amino acids. J was trimmed by 3 bases and V by 10 bases; bases with no gene match: 9. CDR3 sequence reads: CATFLSGGHTGELFF. CDR3 coding DNA: TGTGCCACTTTCCTTAGCGGGGGCCACACCGGGGAGCTGTTTTTT.

This clonotype was counted between two and nine times. V and J are TRBV7-9 and TRBJ1-1; TRBD1 might be the D (6 bases). V lost 5 bases and J lost 6, with 13 bases in between. Germline V gene sequence: CDR1 SEHNR, CDR2 FQNEAQ (reference sequence). CDR3 size: 13 residues. CDR3 region: CASSPLGGAEAFF. The CDR3 DNA sequence: TGTGCCAGCAGCCCCCTCGGGGGCGCTGAAGCTTTCTTT.

This clonotype was counted a few times. The V gene is TRBV5-1, the J gene TRBJ1-5, with unresolved D. Trimming removed 0 bases at V and 6 bases at J, with 13 bases between. This CDR3 is 15 amino acids long. The germline V gene encodes CDR1 SGHRS and CDR2 YFSETQ. This CDR3 is CASSLGGWGGQPQHF. The DNA of the CDR3 is TGCGCCAGCAGCTTGGGCGGCTGGGGTGGTCAGCCCCAGCATTTT.

This clonotype was seen many times. V gene TRBV7-2 combines with J gene TRBJ2-2; tentatively, D is TRBD2 (5 bases). CDR1 is SGHTA and CDR2 is FQGNSA in the germline V gene. V lost 5 bases and J lost 16, with 26 bases in between. The CDR3 sequence is 15 residues long. The CDR3 loop reads CASSPRTPSQVPRFF. DNA for the CDR3: TGTGCCAGCAGCCCCCGGACTCCCTCCCAAGTACCAAGGTTTTTT.

The sample holds a few counts of this clonotype. The chain is built from TRBV20-1 and TRBJ2-5; no clear D gene. Germline CDR1 DFQATT, CDR2 SNEGSKA (reference sequence). Deletions cut 2 bases from V and 5 bases from J, with 6 bases between. The CDR3 covers 11 residues. CDR3 sequence: CSARSFETQYF. The CDR3 DNA reads TGCAGTGCTAGAAGTTTTGAGACCCAGTACTTC.

This chain joins TRBV6-6 and TRBJ1-1; weak D call: TRBD1 (6 bases). The CDR3 consists of 14 residues. V lost 7 bases to trimming and J lost 11 bases, with 23 bases between them. Germline lookup yields CDR1 MNHNY and CDR2 SVGAGI (reference sequence). The CDR3, as DNA: TGTGCCAGCACCTTAGATTGGGGGCCCGGGGTCGCTTTCTTT. It is translated as CASTLDWGPGVAFF.

This clonotype was detected only a few times. The V call is TRBV30, the J call TRBJ1-5; D call uncertain. Germline V gene sequence: CDR1 GTSNPN, CDR2 SVGIG (reference sequence). The CDR3 totals 13 residues. With 1 base removed from V and 2 bases from J, the gap between germline ends came to 6 bases. CDR3: CAWSGSGNQPQHF. CDR3 in DNA: TGTGCCTGGAGTGGAAGTGGCAATCAGCCCCAGCATTTT.

The V gene is TRBV5-1, the J gene TRBJ1-1; 7 bases are a match to TRBD1. CDR1 is SGHRS, CDR2 YFSETQ, per germline. V shed 4 bases, J shed 3 bases, and the junction held 3 bases outside the gene matches. This CDR3 has 13 residues. The CDR3 DNA reads TGCGCCAGCAGCGCCGGGACAGACACTGAAGCTTTCTTT. Its translation: CASSAGTDTEAFF.

This clonotype appeared a few times. The gene calls are TRBV20-1 and TRBJ1-1, with 9 nucleotides matching TRBD1. Looked up from germline, CDR1 is DFQATT and CDR2 is SNEGSKA (reference sequence). V gave up 1 base and J gave up 4 bases; unmatched junction bases: 13. The CDR3 extends over 17 amino acids. Written as DNA, the CDR3 is TGCAGTGCTAGAGTGTTATTGGGACAGGGTGAGAGCACTGAAGCTTTCTTT. It specifies CSARVLLGQGESTEAFF.

In this sample, this clonotype turned up many times. V usage is TRBV18 and J usage is TRBJ1-2; no reliable D call. V was trimmed by 4 bases and J by 3 bases, leaving 15 bases between them. CDR1 is KGHSH and CDR2 is LQKENI in the germline V gene. The CDR3 runs 15 residues. CDR3 in DNA: TGTGCCAGCTCACAGGTTTTAGAACTGGACTATGGCTACACCTTC. Protein: CASSQVLELDYGYTF.

The gene calls are TRBV30 and TRBJ2-2; weak D call: TRBD2 (5 bases). This CDR3 has 14 residues. V gave up 7 bases and J gave up 4 bases, with 16 bases separating them. CDR1 and CDR2 from the germline V gene are GTSNPN and SVGIG (reference sequence). The DNA of the CDR3 is TGTGCCTTTTCTCGGGATTTGATCACCGGGGAGCTGTTTTTT. This codes for CAFSRDLITGELFF.

This clonotype was counted only a few times. The chain combines TRBV12-3 or TRBV12-4 with TRBJ2-2; D gene ambiguous. V was trimmed by 6 bases and J by 1 base, leaving 15 bases between them. This CDR3 is built from 16 residues. The CDR3 DNA reads TGTGCCAGCAGCCCCTCGTCTATCCGGAACACCGGGGAGCTGTTTTTT. It codes for CASSPSSIRNTGELFF.

The J gene is TRBJ1-1, the V gene TRBV29-1; no firm D call. The germline gives CDR1 SQVTM, CDR2 ANQGSEA. Trimming removed 3 bases at V and 5 bases at J, with 7 bases between. The CDR3 is 11 residues long. CDR3 protein: CSVECKTEAFF. CDR3 sequence (DNA): TGCAGCGTTGAGTGTAAGACTGAAGCTTTCTTT.